Each of the 16 T cell receptor beta chains below was sequenced from the same sample in a study of cytomegalovirus exposure and HLA in healthy donors. 60 Vbeta and 13 Jbeta primers were used in PCR. The repertoire was sequenced with immunoSEQ multiplex PCR; TCRdb's copy has only in-frame clones and lacks some. Of 200,000 or so clones detected, roughly 87% appear once; the ten largest clones hold 0.2% to 0.3%. Sequencing used PBMCs. Receptor source: a girl less than two years old in good health and CMV-seronegative.

This clone was detected once. The chain employs TRBV5-8 and TRBJ1-3; possible D gene TRBD1, 5 bases. The V end was cut by 0 bases, the J end by 2 bases, with 9 bases between. Germline V gives CDR1 SGHTS, CDR2 YDEGEE. The CDR3 is 15 residues long. In DNA form, the CDR3 reads TGTGCCAGCAGCTTGGCCGGGGGGACTGGAAACACCATATATTTT. This gives the protein CASSLAGGTGNTIYF.

This clone was seen a few times. V gene TRBV9 combines with J gene TRBJ1-5; perhaps TRBD1 as D (6 bases). This CDR3 has 14 residues. Germline-derived CDR1 and CDR2 are SGDLS and YYNGEE. Trimming pared 1 base from V and 6 bases from J, leaving 11 bases between. The CDR3: CASSVSGVGQPQHF. The DNA of the CDR3 is TGTGCCAGCAGCGTATCAGGGGTTGGTCAGCCCCAGCATTTT.

The rearrangement uses TRBV27 and TRBJ2-3, with 8 nucleotides matching TRBD1. The germline CDR1 and CDR2 sequences are MNHEY and SMNVEV (reference sequence). The CDR3 totals 11 residues. J gave up 14 bases and V 6 bases, and 7 bases lay outside the gene matches. CDR3 residues: CASSRRDRRYF. The CDR3 DNA follows: TGTGCCAGCAGCAGGAGGGACAGGAGGTATTTT.

This clone has only a few counts. CDR3 residues: CASSAPPGLFYGYTF. The CDR3 nucleotides read TGTGCCAGCAGCGCACCGCCGGGACTTTTCTATGGCTACACCTTC. V is TRBV7-2 and J is TRBJ1-2; D is possibly TRBD1 (5 bases). This CDR3 is built from 15 residues. Germline-derived CDR1 and CDR2 are SGHTA and FQGNSA. The V end was cut by 5 bases, the J end by 4 bases, with 17 bases between. Combining the CDR3 with reference TRBV7-2 and TRBJ1-2 gives the whole variable domain GAGVSQSPSNKVTEKGKDVELRCDPISGHTALYWYRQSLGQGLEFLIYFQGNSAPDKSGLPSDRFSAERTGGSVSTLTIQRTQQEDSAVYLCASSAPPGLFYGYTFGSGTRLTVV.

The chain uses TRBV6-4 and TRBJ1-6; tentatively, D is TRBD1 (5 bases). The CDR3 runs to 15 residues. The V end was cut by 0 bases, the J end by 9 bases, with 12 bases between. The V gene's germline CDR1 is MRHNA and CDR2 SNTAGT. The CDR3 DNA is TGTGCCAGCAGTGACTCGGCGGGGGGTAGTTCACCCCTCCACTTT. It encodes CASSDSAGGSSPLHF.

This clone was recorded only once. The gene calls are TRBV5-4 and TRBJ2-2; 11 bases align to TRBD1. Trimming cost V 4 bases and J 5 bases; bases outside gene matches: 7. There are 16 residues in the CDR3. The germline V gene has CDR1 SGHNT and CDR2 YYREEE (reference sequence). This chain's CDR3 is CASSPGQGARTGELFF. CDR3 DNA: TGTGCCAGCAGCCCAGGACAGGGGGCTAGGACCGGGGAGCTGTTTTTT.

J is TRBJ2-2 and V is TRBV4-2, with 8 positions matching TRBD2. The length of the CDR3 is 18 residues. Germline-derived CDR1 and CDR2 are LGHNA and YNFKEQ. The V gene end was trimmed by 4 bases and the J gene end by 0 bases; junction bases not matched to a gene: 10. CDR3 coding DNA: TGTGCCAGCAGCCTACCTCCCCCGGGACTAGCGAACACCGGGGAGCTGTTTTTT. It yields the protein CASSLPPPGLANTGELFF.

V gene TRBV13 combines with J gene TRBJ2-5; 10 bases line up with TRBD2. The DNA end lines up better with TRBJ2-7; the J call may be wrong. The CDR3 loop spans 16 amino acids. In germline, CDR1 is PRHDT, CDR2 FYEKMQ (reference sequence). The CDR3 spells CASSLEGSGRAYEQYF. For the CDR3, the DNA is TGTGCCAGCAGCTTAGAAGGGAGCGGGAGGGCCTACGAGCAGTACTTC.

The J gene is TRBJ2-1, the V gene TRBV19; 8 nucleotides match TRBD1. The length of the CDR3 is 13 residues. From germline, CDR1 is LNHDA and CDR2 SQIVND (reference sequence). The ends lost 4 bases at V and 10 bases at J; junction bases unmatched: 6. The CDR3 DNA reads TGTGCCAGTAGTAGAGGACAGGGAAGGGAGCAGTTCTTC. It yields the protein CASSRGQGREQFF.

The J gene is TRBJ2-7, the V gene TRBV4-1; 7 nucleotides line up with TRBD1. This CDR3 comprises 13 residues. Germline V CDR1 and CDR2: MGHRA, YSYEKL. V shed 4 bases and J 3 bases; nucleotides not matched to a gene: 3. CDR3 amino acids: CASSRQGSYEQYF. The DNA of the CDR3 is TGCGCCAGCAGCCGACAGGGTAGCTACGAGCAGTACTTC.

This clone was detected a few times. This chain connects TRBV4-1 to TRBJ2-5; D is undetermined. This CDR3 comprises 13 residues. Trimming shortened V by 3 bases and J by 5 bases, and 10 bases separated the two germline ends. Germline V gene data show CDR1 as MGHRA and CDR2 as YSYEKL. CDR3 residues: CASSQQEPETQYF. The CDR3 DNA is TGCGCCAGCAGCCAGCAAGAGCCGGAGACCCAGTACTTC.

This clone has a handful of counts. The genes are TRBV5-6 and TRBJ1-5; 7 bases are a match to TRBD1. The CDR3 runs 14 residues. Germline CDR1 and CDR2: SGHDT and YYEEEE. The V segment lost 4 bases and the J segment 7 bases; nucleotides outside the gene matches: 8. CDR3 DNA sequence: TGTGCCAGCAGCGTGACAGGGAGCGGGCAGCCCCAGCATTTT. This translates into CASSVTGSGQPQHF.

The chain joins TRBV2 to TRBJ2-5; D perhaps matches TRBD1 (6 bases). Per germline, CDR1 SNHLY and CDR2 FYNNEI. The CDR3 consists of 13 residues. The V and J ends lost 3 bases and 2 bases respectively, with 7 bases between them. CDR3 DNA: TGTGCCAGCAGTGAGGGGGCGCAAGAGACCCAGTACTTC. It translates to CASSEGAQETQYF.

The rearrangement joins TRBV6-1 to TRBJ2-1; D perhaps matches TRBD2 (6 bases). V shed 8 bases and J shed 6 bases, with 17 bases lying between them. The CDR3 is 14 amino acids. Germline V gene lookup returns CDR1 MNHNS and CDR2 SASEGT. CDR3 bases: TGTGCCAGCGAGGAGTGGGGGGTTGGCAATGAGCAGTTCTTC. Amino acids: CASEEWGVGNEQFF.

This chain joins TRBV5-1 and TRBJ2-5; TRBD2 is a possible D gene (7 bases). From germline, CDR1 is SGHRS and CDR2 YFSETQ. Trimming removed 0 bases at V and 5 bases at J, with 20 bases between. There are 17 residues in the CDR3. The CDR3 sequence: CASSLETGGRAGETQYF. The CDR3 bases are TGCGCCAGCAGCTTGGAGACGGGGGGCAGGGCAGGGGAGACCCAGTACTTC.

This chain joins TRBV30 and TRBJ2-1; 8 nucleotides agree with TRBD2. The germline CDR1 and CDR2 sequences are GTSNPN and SVGIG (reference sequence). The CDR3 is 12 residues long. For the CDR3, the DNA is TGTGCGGGGGGGACTAGCTACAATGAGCAGTTCTTC. Translating gives CAGGTSYNEQFF.